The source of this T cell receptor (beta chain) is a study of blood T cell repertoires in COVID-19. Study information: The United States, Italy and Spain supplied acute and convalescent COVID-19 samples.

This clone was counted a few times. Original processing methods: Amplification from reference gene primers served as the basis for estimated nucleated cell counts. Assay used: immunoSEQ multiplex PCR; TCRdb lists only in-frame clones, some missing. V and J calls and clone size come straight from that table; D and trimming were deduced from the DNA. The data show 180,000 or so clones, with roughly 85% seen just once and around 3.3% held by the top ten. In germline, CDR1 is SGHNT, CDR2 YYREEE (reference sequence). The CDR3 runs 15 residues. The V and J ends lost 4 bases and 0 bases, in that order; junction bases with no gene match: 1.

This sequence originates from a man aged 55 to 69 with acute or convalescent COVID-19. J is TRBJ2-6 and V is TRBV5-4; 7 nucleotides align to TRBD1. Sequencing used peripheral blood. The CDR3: CASSPGGSGANVLTF. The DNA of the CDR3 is TGTGCCAGCAGCCCAGGGGGCTCTGGGGCCAACGTCCTGACTTTC.